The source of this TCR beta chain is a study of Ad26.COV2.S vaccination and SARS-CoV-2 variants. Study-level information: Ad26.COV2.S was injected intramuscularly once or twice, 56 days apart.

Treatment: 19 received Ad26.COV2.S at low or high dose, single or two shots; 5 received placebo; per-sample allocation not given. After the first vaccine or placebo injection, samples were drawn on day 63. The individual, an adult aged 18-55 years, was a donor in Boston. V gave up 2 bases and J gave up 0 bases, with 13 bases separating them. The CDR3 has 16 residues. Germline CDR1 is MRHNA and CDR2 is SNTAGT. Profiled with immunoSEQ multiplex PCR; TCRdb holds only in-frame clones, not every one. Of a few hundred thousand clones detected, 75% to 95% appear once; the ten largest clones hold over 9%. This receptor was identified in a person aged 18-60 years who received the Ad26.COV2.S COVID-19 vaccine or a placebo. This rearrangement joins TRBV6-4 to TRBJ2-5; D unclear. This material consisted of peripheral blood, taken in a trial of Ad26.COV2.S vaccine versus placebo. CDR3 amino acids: CASSDTNTRNQETQYF. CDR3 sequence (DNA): TGTGCCAGCAGTGACACCAATACCAGGAACCAAGAGACCCAGTACTTC.